This TCR beta chain comes out of a study of blood T cell repertoires in COVID-19. Data came from immunoSEQ multiplex PCR; TCRdb stores just in-frame clones and leaves some out. The table lists roughly 260,000 clones, 88% of them singletons. The CDR3 loop spans 13 amino acids. Trimming left V 8 bases short and J 2 bases short, with 12 bases between. In germline, CDR1 is SNHLY, CDR2 FYNNEI. As to this clone: Other DNA sequences of this sample code for an identical CDR3.

The receptor comes from a woman aged 25 to 39 with COVID-19, enrolled during active disease. The rearrangement uses TRBV2 and TRBJ1-2; D is ambiguous. Sequenced: peripheral blood. The CDR3 loop is CASSRTGNYGYTF. The DNA for the CDR3 is TGTGCCAGCTCCCGTACGGGGAACTATGGCTACACCTTC.